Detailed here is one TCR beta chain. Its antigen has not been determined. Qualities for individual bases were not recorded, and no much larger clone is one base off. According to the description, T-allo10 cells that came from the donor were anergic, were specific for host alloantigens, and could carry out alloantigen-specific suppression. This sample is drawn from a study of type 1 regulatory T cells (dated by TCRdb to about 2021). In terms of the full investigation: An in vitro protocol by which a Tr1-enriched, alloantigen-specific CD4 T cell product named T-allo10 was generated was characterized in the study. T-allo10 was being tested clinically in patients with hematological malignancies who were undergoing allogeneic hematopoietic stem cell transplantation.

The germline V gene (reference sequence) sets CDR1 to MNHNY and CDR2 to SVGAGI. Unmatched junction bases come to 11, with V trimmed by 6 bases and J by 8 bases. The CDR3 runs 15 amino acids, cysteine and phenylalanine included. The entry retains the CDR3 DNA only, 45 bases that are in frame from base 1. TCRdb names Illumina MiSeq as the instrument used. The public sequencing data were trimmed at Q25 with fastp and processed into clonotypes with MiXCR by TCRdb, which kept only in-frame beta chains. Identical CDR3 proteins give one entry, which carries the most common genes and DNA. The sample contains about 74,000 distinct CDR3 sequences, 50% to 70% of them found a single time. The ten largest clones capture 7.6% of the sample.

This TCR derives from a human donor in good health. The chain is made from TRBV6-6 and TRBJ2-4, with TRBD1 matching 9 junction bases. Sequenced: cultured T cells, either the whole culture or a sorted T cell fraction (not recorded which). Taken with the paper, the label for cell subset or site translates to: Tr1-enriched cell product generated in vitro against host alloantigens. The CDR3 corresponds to CASSLTGGQGDIQYF. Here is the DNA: TGTGCCAGCAGCCTAACAGGGGGCCAAGGGGACATTCAGTACTTC.